This T cell receptor beta chain was sequenced during a study of blood T cell repertoires in COVID-19. The V gene's germline CDR1 is GTSNPN and CDR2 SVGIG (reference sequence). The germline V and J ends were trimmed by 1 base and 4 bases, with 11 bases remaining between them. The CDR3 runs 14 residues. Using immunoSEQ multiplex PCR, the repertoire was profiled, and TCRdb retains in-frame clones only, with some absent. Among about 76,000 clones, around 90% were seen once, and the ten largest hold roughly 9.1%. Sequencing was performed on peripheral blood. The chain combines TRBV30 with TRBJ2-1, with D maybe TRBD2 (5 bases). The TCR sequence derives from a human donor in a cohort sampled during active COVID-19. The CDR3 is CAWSESGLYNEQFF. In nucleotides, the CDR3 is TGTGCCTGGAGTGAGTCGGGGTTATACAATGAGCAGTTCTTC.